Listed here are 9 T cell receptor beta chains from one sample, sequenced in a study of beta chain features in type 1 diabetes. What was sequenced were expressed TCRB transcripts, since all of the isolated RNA had been reverse transcribed. Assay: immunoSEQ multiplex PCR; the TCRdb copy retains only in-frame clones and omits some. The data show around 330,000 clones, 11% seen once. The sequenced sample was naive CD4+ T cells from blood. These receptors were collected from a woman in her twenties or thirties in good health.

This chain uses TRBV18 with TRBJ1-4; TRBD1 is a possible D gene (6 bases). The ends were cut back, 1 base at V and 7 bases at J, with 10 bases in the middle. The CDR3 is made up of 14 amino acids. Looked up from germline, CDR1 is KGHSH and CDR2 is LQKENI. CDR3 nucleotides: TGTGCCAGCTCACCACTAACAGGGAGTGAAAAACTGTTTTTT. Amino acid sequence: CASSPLTGSEKLFF. Complete variable domain (other parts from reference TRBV18 and TRBJ1-4): NAGVMQNPRHLVRRRGQEARLRCSPMKGHSHVYWYRQLPEEGLKFMVYLQKENIIDESGMPKERFSAEFPKEGPSILRIQQVVRGDSAAYFCASSPLTGSEKLFFGSGTQLSVL.

V and J are TRBV12-2 and TRBJ2-7; TRBD1, as called in the table, went unchecked against the DNA. TRBV12-2 is shown as a pseudogene. The CDR3 runs 14 residues. The CDR3, as DNA: TGTGCAAGTCGCTTAGCGCGGCCTCCAGGGGAGCAGTACTTC. As protein: CASRLARPPGEQYF.

V is TRBV7-8 and J is TRBJ1-1; TRBD1 agrees at 7 bases. Germline-derived CDR1 and CDR2 are SGHVS and FQNEAQ. The length of the CDR3 is 14 residues. V was clipped by 5 bases and J by 0 bases; unmatched bases: 3. The CDR3 bases are TGTGCCAGCAGCGACAGGGATCTGAACACTGAAGCTTTCTTT. Translation gives CASSDRDLNTEAFF.

The V and J genes are TRBV28 and TRBJ1-2; no definite D call. V was clipped by 3 bases and J by 4 bases, with 9 bases between them. Germline V lookup: CDR1 MDHEN, CDR2 SYDVKM. The CDR3 spans 13 residues. This chain's CDR3 is CASSLVQIYGYTF. DNA of the CDR3: TGTGCCAGCAGTTTGGTACAGATCTATGGCTACACCTTC.

This rearrangement joins TRBV19 to TRBJ2-1, with TRBD2 identical over 11 bases. V trimming: 5 bases; J trimming: 7 bases; junction bases outside the gene matches: 7. The CDR3 contains 15 residues. Germline values: CDR1 LNHDA, CDR2 SQIVND (reference sequence). This chain's CDR3 is CASSLLAGVENEQFF. CDR3 bases: TGTGCCAGTAGTCTACTAGCGGGAGTCGAAAATGAGCAGTTCTTC.

The CDR3 DNA is TGTGCCAGCAGTTACGACAGGGGCACCGGGGAGCTGTTTTTT. It is translated as CASSYDRGTGELFF. The chain uses TRBV6-5 and TRBJ2-2; TRBD1 matches 8 bases. Germline V gene sequence: CDR1 MNHEY, CDR2 SVGAGI. The CDR3 has 14 amino acids. V lost 2 bases and J lost 4; bases outside the gene matches: 0.

This clone was seen only a few times. V and J are TRBV11-1 and TRBJ2-7; 7 bases align to TRBD2. Germline V lookup: CDR1 SGHAT, CDR2 FQDESV (reference sequence). The CDR3 runs to 12 residues. After removal of 8 bases from V and 5 bases from J, the junction contained 6 bases not matched to a gene. The CDR3 reads CASVGTTDEQYF. In DNA form, the CDR3 reads TGTGCCAGCGTCGGGACTACAGACGAGCAGTACTTC.

The CDR3 loop is CASSSQGAGRYGYTF. CDR3 sequence (DNA): TGCGCCAGCAGCTCGCAGGGGGCGGGACGCTATGGCTACACCTTC. V usage is TRBV5-1 and J usage is TRBJ1-2, with 8 positions matching TRBD1. Trimming at V came to 3 bases and at J to 4 bases, leaving 8 bases not matched to a gene. The germline V gene encodes CDR1 SGHRS and CDR2 YFSETQ. This CDR3 contains 15 residues. Full variable domain (rest looked up from reference TRBV5-1 and TRBJ1-2): KAGVTQTPRYLIKTRGQQVTLSCSPISGHRSVSWYQQTPGQGLQFLFEYFSETQRNKGNFPGRFSGRQFSNSRSEMNVSTLELGDSALYLCASSSQGAGRYGYTFGSGTRLTVV.

Here the CDR3 reads CSVAGMPGRSSYEQYF. The CDR3 DNA follows: TGCAGCGTTGCTGGTATGCCGGGAAGGAGCTCCTACGAGCAGTACTTC. The chain uses TRBV29-1 and TRBJ2-7; a possible D gene is TRBD2 (5 bases). The CDR3 consists of 16 residues. Germline CDR1 is SQVTM and CDR2 is ANQGSEA. The ends were cut back, 4 bases at V and 0 bases at J, with 19 bases in the middle.